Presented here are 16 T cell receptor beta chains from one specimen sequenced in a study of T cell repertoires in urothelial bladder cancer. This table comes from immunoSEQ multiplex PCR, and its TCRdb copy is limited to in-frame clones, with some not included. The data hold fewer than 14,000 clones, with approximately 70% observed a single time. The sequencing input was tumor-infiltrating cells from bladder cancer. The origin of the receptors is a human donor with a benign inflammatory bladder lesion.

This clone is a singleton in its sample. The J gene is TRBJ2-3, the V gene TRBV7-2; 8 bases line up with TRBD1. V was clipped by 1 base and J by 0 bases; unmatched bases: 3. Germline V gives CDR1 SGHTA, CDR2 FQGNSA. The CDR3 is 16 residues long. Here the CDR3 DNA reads TGTGCCAGCAGCTTAGGGCAGGGGGCCAGCACAGATACGCAGTATTTT. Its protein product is CASSLGQGASTDTQYF.

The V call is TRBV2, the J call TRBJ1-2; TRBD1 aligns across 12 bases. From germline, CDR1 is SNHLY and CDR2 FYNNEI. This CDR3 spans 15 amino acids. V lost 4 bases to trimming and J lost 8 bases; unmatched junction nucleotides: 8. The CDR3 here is CASSGDRGLFTGYTF. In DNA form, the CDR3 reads TGTGCCAGCAGTGGGGACAGGGGGCTTTTTACGGGCTACACCTTC.

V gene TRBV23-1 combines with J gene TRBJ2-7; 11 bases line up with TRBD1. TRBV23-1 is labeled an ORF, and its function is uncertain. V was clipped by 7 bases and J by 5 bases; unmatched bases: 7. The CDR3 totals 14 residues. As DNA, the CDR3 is TGCGCCAGCAAATTCCGGGACAGGGGGGACGAGCAGTACTTC. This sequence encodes CASKFRDRGDEQYF.

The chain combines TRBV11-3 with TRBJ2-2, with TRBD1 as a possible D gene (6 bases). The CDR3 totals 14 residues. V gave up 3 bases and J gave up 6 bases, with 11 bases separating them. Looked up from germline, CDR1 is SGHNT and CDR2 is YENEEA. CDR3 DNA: TGTGCCAGCAGCTTCCCCAGGGGTTCCGGGGAGCTGTTTTTT. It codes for CASSFPRGSGELFF.

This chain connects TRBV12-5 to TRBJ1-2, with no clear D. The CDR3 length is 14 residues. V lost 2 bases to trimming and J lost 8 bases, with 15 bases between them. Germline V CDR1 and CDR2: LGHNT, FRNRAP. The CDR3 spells CASGLSSSRGGYTF. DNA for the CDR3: TGTGCTAGTGGTTTGTCGAGCTCGAGAGGAGGCTACACCTTC.

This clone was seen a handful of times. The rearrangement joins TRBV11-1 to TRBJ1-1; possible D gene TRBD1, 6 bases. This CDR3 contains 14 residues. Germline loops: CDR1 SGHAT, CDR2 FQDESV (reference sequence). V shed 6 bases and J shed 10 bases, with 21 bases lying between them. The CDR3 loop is CASSPQGLRVGAFF. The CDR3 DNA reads TGTGCCAGCAGTCCACAGGGTTTGCGGGTTGGAGCTTTCTTT.

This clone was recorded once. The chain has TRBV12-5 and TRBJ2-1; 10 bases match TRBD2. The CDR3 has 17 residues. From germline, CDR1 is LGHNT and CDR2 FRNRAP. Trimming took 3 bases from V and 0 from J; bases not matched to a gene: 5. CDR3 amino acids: CASGFQPSGSSYNEQFF. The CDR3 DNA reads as TGTGCTAGTGGTTTCCAACCTAGCGGGAGCTCCTACAATGAGCAGTTCTTC. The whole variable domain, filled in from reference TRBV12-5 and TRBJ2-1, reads DARVTQTPRHKVTEMGQEVTMRCQPILGHNTVFWYRQTMMQGLELLAYFRNRAPLDDSGMPKDRFSAEMPDATLATLKIQPSEPRDSAVYFCASGFQPSGSSYNEQFFGPGTRLTVL.

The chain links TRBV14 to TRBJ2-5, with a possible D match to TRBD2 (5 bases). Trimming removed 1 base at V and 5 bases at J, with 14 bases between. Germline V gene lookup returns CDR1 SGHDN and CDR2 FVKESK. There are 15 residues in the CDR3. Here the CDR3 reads CASSQVGIEGETQYF. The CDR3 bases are TGTGCCAGCAGCCAAGTCGGCATAGAGGGCGAGACCCAGTACTTC.

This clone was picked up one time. CDR3 DNA sequence: TGTGCCAGCTCACCAATTGGTGGGGGAGTCGAGCAGTACTTC. Translating it yields CASSPIGGGVEQYF. The chain has TRBV18 and TRBJ2-7; D tentatively fits TRBD1 or TRBD2 (5 bases each). This CDR3 is 14 amino acids long. Germline V gene lookup returns CDR1 KGHSH and CDR2 LQKENI. V lost 2 bases and J 6 bases, leaving 14 bases between the germline ends.

The CDR3 loop reads CASSPDLSKNIQYF. Written as DNA, the CDR3 is TGCGCCAGCAGCCCGGACTTGAGCAAAAACATTCAGTACTTC. The rearrangement uses TRBV5-1 and TRBJ2-4; maybe TRBD2 (5 bases). Between the trimmed V and J ends, which lost 4 bases and 3 bases, there was a span of 11 bases. The germline gives CDR1 SGHRS, CDR2 YFSETQ. The CDR3 contains 14 residues.

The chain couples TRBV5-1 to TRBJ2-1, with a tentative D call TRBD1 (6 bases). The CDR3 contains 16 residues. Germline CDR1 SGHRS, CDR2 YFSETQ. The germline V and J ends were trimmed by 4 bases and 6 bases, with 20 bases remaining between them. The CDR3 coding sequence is TGCGCCAGCAGCCCGGGTGGCACAGGGAACCTCAATGAGCAGTTCTTC. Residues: CASSPGGTGNLNEQFF. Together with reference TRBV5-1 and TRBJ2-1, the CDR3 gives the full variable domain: KAGVTQTPRYLIKTRGQQVTLSCSPISGHRSVSWYQQTPGQGLQFLFEYFSETQRNKGNFPGRFSGRQFSNSRSEMNVSTLELGDSALYLCASSPGGTGNLNEQFFGPGTRLTVL.

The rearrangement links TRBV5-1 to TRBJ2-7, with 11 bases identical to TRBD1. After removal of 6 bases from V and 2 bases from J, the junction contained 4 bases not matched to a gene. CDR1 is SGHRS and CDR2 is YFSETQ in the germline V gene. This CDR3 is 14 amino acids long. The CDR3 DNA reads TGCGCCAGCACCCGGGACAGGGGGACCTACGAGCAGTACTTC. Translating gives CASTRDRGTYEQYF.

CDR3 amino acids: CASSLASGGAADTQYF. CDR3 nucleotides: TGTGCCAGCAGTTTGGCTAGCGGGGGGGCTGCAGATACGCAGTATTTT. This rearrangement joins TRBV28 to TRBJ2-3; TRBD2 agrees at 12 bases. Germline lookup yields CDR1 MDHEN and CDR2 SYDVKM. This CDR3 is built from 16 residues. Trimming removed 3 bases from V and 4 bases from J; junction bases left unmatched: 5.

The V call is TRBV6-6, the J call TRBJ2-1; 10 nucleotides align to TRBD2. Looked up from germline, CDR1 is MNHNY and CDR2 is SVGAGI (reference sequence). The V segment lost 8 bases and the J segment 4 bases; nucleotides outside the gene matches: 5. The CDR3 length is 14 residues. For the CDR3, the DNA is TGTGCCAGCCTTAGCGGGGGGCCTTACAATGAGCAGTTCTTC. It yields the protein CASLSGGPYNEQFF.

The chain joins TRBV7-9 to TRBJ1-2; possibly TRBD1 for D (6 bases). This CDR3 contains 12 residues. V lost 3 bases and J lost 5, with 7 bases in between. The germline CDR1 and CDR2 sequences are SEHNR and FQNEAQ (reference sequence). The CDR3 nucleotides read TGTGCCAGCAGCTTGGACAGATATGGCTACACCTTC. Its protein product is CASSLDRYGYTF.

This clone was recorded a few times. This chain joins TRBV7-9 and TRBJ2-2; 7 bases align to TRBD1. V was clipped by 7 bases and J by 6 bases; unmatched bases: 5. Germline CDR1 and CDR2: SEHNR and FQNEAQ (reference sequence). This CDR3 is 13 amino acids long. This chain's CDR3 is CASTLTGAGELFF. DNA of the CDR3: TGTGCCAGCACACTTACAGGGGCCGGGGAGCTGTTTTTT.